These 2 T cell receptor beta chains came from one sample sequenced in a study of shared clonotypes between healthy human individuals. TCRdb keeps only in-frame clones here, not all; method: immunoSEQ multiplex PCR. The repertoire consists of about 340,000 clones, with around 70% occurring once and the leading ten covering over 9.5%. The sample taken for sequencing was memory CD4+ T cells sorted from blood. The sample's subset: CD45RA-negative fraction. Receptors originate from a man in his thirties or forties in good health.

The chain is built from TRBV7-2 and TRBJ2-7; 11 bases align to TRBD2. Losses at the gene ends were 1 base for V and 4 bases for J; bases not matched to a gene: 3. The CDR3 length is 15 residues. Germline V gene data show CDR1 as SGHTA and CDR2 as FQGNSA. CDR3: CASSLDGTSGYEQYF. CDR3 coding DNA: TGTGCCAGCAGCTTAGATGGGACTAGCGGATACGAGCAGTACTTC.

The V and J genes are TRBV5-4 and TRBJ1-1; TRBD1 agrees at 7 bases. Germline V lookup: CDR1 SGHNT, CDR2 YYREEE (reference sequence). The CDR3 spans 14 residues. Trimming at V came to 5 bases and at J to 11 bases, leaving 15 bases not matched to a gene. CDR3 in DNA: TGTGCCAGCAGGCGGGACAGTGAATCTAAGAGGGCTTTCTTT. Residues: CASRRDSESKRAFF. Supplemented by reference TRBV5-4 and TRBJ1-1, the full variable domain reads ETGVTQSPTHLIKTRGQQVTLRCSSQSGHNTVSWYQQALGQGPQFIFQYYREEENGRGNFPPRFSGLQFPNYSSELNVNALELDDSALYLCASRRDSESKRAFFGQGTRLTVV.